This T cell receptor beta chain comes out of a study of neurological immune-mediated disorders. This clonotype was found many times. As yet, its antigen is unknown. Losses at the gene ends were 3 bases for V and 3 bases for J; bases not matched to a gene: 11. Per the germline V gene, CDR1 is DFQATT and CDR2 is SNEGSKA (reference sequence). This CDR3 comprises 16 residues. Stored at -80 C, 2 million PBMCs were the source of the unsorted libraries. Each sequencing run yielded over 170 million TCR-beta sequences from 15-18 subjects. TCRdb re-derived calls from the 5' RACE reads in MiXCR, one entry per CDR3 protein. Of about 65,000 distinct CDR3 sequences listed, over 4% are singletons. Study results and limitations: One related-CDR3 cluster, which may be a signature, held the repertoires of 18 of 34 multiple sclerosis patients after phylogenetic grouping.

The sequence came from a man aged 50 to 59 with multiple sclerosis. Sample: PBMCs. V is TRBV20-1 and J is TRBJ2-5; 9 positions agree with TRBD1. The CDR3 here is CSASARGQGGEETQYF. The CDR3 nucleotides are TGCAGTGCTAGTGCCCGGGGACAGGGAGGAGAAGAGACCCAGTACTTC.